The entry below describes one T cell receptor beta chain. V was shortened by 4 bases and J by 6 bases, with 10 bases between the two germline ends. The CDR3 consists of 12 residues. These data originate in a study of blood T cell repertoires in COVID-19. Study details: Acute and convalescent COVID-19 specimens originated in the United States, Italy and Spain. The analysed material was cDNA or gDNA that came from T cells, B-cell-depleted T cells, or PBMCs.

Original processing notes: Reference gene primer amplification gave estimated nucleated cell counts. TCRdb keeps only in-frame clones here, not all; method: immunoSEQ multiplex PCR. The DNA was the basis for D and trimming; V, J and clone size are from that table. The repertoire consists of just over 200,000 clones, with around 82% occurring once and the leading ten covering around 6%. Sequenced input: peripheral blood. This TCR was recovered from a woman aged 70-85 years with acute or convalescent COVID-19. The rearrangement uses TRBV12-3 or TRBV12-4 and TRBJ2-7; D may be TRBD1 (6 bases). The CDR3 DNA reads as TGTGCCAGCAGTTACGGACAGTTCGAGCAGTACTTC. This translates into CASSYGQFEQYF.